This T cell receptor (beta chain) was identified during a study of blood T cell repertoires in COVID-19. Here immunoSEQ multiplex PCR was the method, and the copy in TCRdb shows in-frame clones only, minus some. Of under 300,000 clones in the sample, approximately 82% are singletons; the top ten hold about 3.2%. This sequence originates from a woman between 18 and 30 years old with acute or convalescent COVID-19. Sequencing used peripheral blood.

The CDR3 DNA reads as TGTGCCAGCAGGGGACAGGGGGGTGTTGCCGAGCAGTACTTC. Its translation: CASRGQGGVAEQYF. V gene TRBV3-1 (or the pseudogene TRBV3-2) combines with J gene TRBJ2-7, with TRBD1 matching 11 bases. Germline loops: CDR1 LGHDT, CDR2 YNNKEL (reference sequence). The CDR3 has 14 amino acids. V dropped 6 bases and J dropped 6; count of bases not matched to a gene: 7.